This entry concerns a single TCR beta chain. Its target is not known. This sample includes further DNA sequences coding for the same CDR3. The data were taken from a study of beta chain features in type 1 diabetes. Populations obtained by sorting all exceeded 98% purity. Expressed TCRB transcripts got sequenced, as all isolated RNA was reverse transcribed. Measured with immunoSEQ multiplex PCR; TCRdb has only the in-frame clones, and not every one. Of about 340,000 clones listed, 6.5% to 10% were seen once; the top ten hold 0.44%. Study-wide results and limits: Sequencing of cDNA might inflate the share of cells that strongly express TCR.

Input material: central memory CD4+ T cells from blood. The sequence was obtained from a woman between 18 and 30 years old in good health.

CDR3 coding DNA: TGTGCCAGCAGCGTAGCCGTCGGGGGCACCGGGGAGCTGTTTTTT. Protein product: CASSVAVGGTGELFF. The chain combines TRBV9 with TRBJ2-2; the D gene is possibly TRBD2 (6 bases). Trimming shortened V by 0 bases and J by 4 bases, and 10 bases separated the two germline ends. Per the germline V gene, CDR1 is SGDLS and CDR2 is YYNGEE. This CDR3 region has 15 residues.